The rows below give T cell receptor beta chains drawn from one sample of a study of cytomegalovirus exposure and HLA in healthy donors. TCRdb keeps only in-frame clones here, not all; method: immunoSEQ multiplex PCR. The table shows more than 150,000 clones, with about 81% occurring only once. The specimen sequenced was PBMCs. These receptors were taken from a woman in her twenties or thirties in good health and CMV-seronegative. CDR3s include the opening cysteine and the closing phenylalanine or tryptophan. The order of the fields is CDR3 protein, J gene, clone size, V gene. Clone sizes are given selectively: once, few, many, or a class where the clone is expanded.

CDR3aa: CASSGTGTRAYEQYF
j_gene: TRBJ2-7
abundance: -
v_gene: TRBV28

CDR3aa: CASSLAAGGQEIQYF
j_gene: TRBJ2-5
abundance: -
v_gene: TRBV5-1

CDR3aa: CASSLARTGSGRSYEQYF
j_gene: TRBJ2-7
abundance: -
v_gene: TRBV7-8

CDR3aa: CASIRGQGFDGELFF
j_gene: TRBJ2-2
abundance: -
v_gene: TRBV5-1

CDR3aa: CASSQDTVHSSYNEQFF
j_gene: TRBJ2-1
abundance: -
v_gene: TRBV4-3

CDR3aa: CASGWEDTGELFF
j_gene: TRBJ2-2
abundance: -
v_gene: TRBV6-5

CDR3aa: CASSQDRPIGGGNEKLFF
j_gene: TRBJ1-4
abundance: -
v_gene: TRBV4-3

CDR3aa: CASSEPGVGDRPVQFF
j_gene: TRBJ2-1
abundance: -
v_gene: TRBV2

CDR3aa: CSVALPGQGNTGELFF
j_gene: TRBJ2-2
abundance: once
v_gene: TRBV29-1

CDR3aa: CASSQCTGGGETQYF
j_gene: TRBJ2-5
abundance: -
v_gene: TRBV23-1

CDR3aa: CASSQVPKDTTQQYF
j_gene: TRBJ2-7
abundance: few
v_gene: TRBV4-1

CDR3aa: CASSPAGLADYEQYF
j_gene: TRBJ2-7
abundance: -
v_gene: TRBV28

CDR3aa: CASSQGVGTGGPEAFF
j_gene: TRBJ1-1
abundance: -
v_gene: TRBV4-3

CDR3aa: CASSLGTGSTGELFF
j_gene: TRBJ2-2
abundance: -
v_gene: TRBV7-7

CDR3aa: CASGLVKGGLVTGELFF
j_gene: TRBJ2-2
abundance: -
v_gene: TRBV12-5

CDR3aa: CASTLSSGRTYEQYF
j_gene: TRBJ2-7
abundance: once
v_gene: TRBV6-5

CDR3aa: CAVNPSTGAGELFF
j_gene: TRBJ2-2
abundance: -
v_gene: TRBV10-3

CDR3aa: CASSPYVGSGDSQYF
j_gene: TRBJ2-4
abundance: -
v_gene: TRBV18